The T cell receptor beta chain under discussion was sequenced for a study of blood T cell repertoires in COVID-19. At the level of the study: Italy, Spain and the United States were the sources of the convalescent and acute COVID-19 samples. Sources were T cells, B-cell-depleted T cells, or PBMCs; the material itself was cDNA or gDNA.

Source study methods: Scientists estimated how many nucleated cells there were by amplifying reference gene primers. Sequenced by immunoSEQ multiplex PCR; TCRdb stores in-frame clones only, minus some. V, J and clone size derive from that table, while D and trimming were established from the DNA sequence. This table has 130,000 or so clones, approximately 87% appearing once. The sequenced material came from peripheral blood. The source is a man over 45 with acute or convalescent COVID-19.

CDR3: CASSSGSKAYTIYF. As DNA, the CDR3 is TGTGCCAGCAGCTCCGGGTCCAAAGCATACACCATATATTTT. The chain employs TRBV3-1 (or the pseudogene TRBV3-2) and TRBJ1-3; D is undetermined. CDR3 length equals 14 residues. The germline V gene encodes CDR1 LGHDT and CDR2 YNNKEL (reference sequence). Deletions cut 5 bases from V and 8 bases from J, with 16 bases between.